The 30 T cell receptor beta chains presented below share a single source sample, sequenced in a study of identical twins. A single record per CDR3 protein comes from TCRdb applying MiXCR to the 5' RACE reads. The sample yields 700,000 or so distinct CDR3 sequences, 8.5% to 9.5% seen once. This sample was shared with a second study, whose subject was yellow fever vaccine responses in identical twins.

Sequences were obtained from PBMCs. These receptors came from a woman aged 18-30 years in good health.

The sample holds a few counts of this clonotype. The V and J genes are TRBV15 and TRBJ2-3; possibly TRBD1 or TRBD2 for D (5 bases each). The V end lost 5 bases, the J end lost 4 bases, and 16 bases lay between the germline ends. Germline values: CDR1 LNHNV, CDR2 YYDKDF (reference sequence). The CDR3 is 15 residues long. The CDR3 region has the DNA TGTGCCACCAGCTCAACCATGAGGGGACCAGATACGCAGTATTTT. It translates to CATSSTMRGPDTQYF. The full variable domain, its missing parts supplied by reference TRBV15 and TRBJ2-3, is DAMVIQNPRYQVTQFGKPVTLSCSQTLNHNVMYWYQQKSSQAPKLLFHYYDKDFNNEADTPDNFQSRRPNTSFCFLDIRSPGLGDTAMYLCATSSTMRGPDTQYFGPGTRLTVL.

The chain couples TRBV27 to TRBJ2-2; 9 nucleotides agree with TRBD1. The CDR3 length is 18 residues. V shed 4 bases and J 6 bases; nucleotides not matched to a gene: 15. CDR1 MNHEY and CDR2 SMNVEV come from the germline V gene (reference sequence). The CDR3 reads CASSSPTGGVIDAGELFF. For the CDR3, the DNA is TGTGCCAGCAGTTCGCCCACAGGGGGCGTCATCGACGCCGGGGAGCTGTTTTTT.

This clonotype occurred a few times. V usage is TRBV12-3 or TRBV12-4 and J usage is TRBJ1-1, with unresolved D. Trimming pared 0 bases from V and 8 bases from J, leaving 10 bases between. The CDR3 runs to 13 residues. The CDR3 nucleotides read TGTGCCAGCAGTTTAGCGGTGCATCCGGAAGCTTTCTTT. Amino acids: CASSLAVHPEAFF.

This chain uses TRBV20-1 with TRBJ1-1; D not resolved. The CDR3 has 13 residues. CDR1 is DFQATT and CDR2 is SNEGSKA in the germline V gene (reference sequence). Trimming shortened V by 2 bases and J by 11 bases, and 18 bases separated the two germline ends. This chain's CDR3 is CSARLVVGDAAFF. CDR3 in DNA: TGCAGTGCTAGACTCGTGGTAGGCGACGCGGCTTTCTTT.

This clonotype was counted between two and nine times. The CDR3: CASSYWGASSYNEQFF. DNA for the CDR3: TGTGCCAGCAGTTACTGGGGGGCAAGCTCCTACAATGAGCAGTTCTTC. V is TRBV6-5 and J is TRBJ2-1; D is perhaps TRBD1 or TRBD2 (6 bases each). The V gene's germline CDR1 is MNHEY and CDR2 SVGAGI. V was cut by 1 base and J by 0 bases, with 10 bases left in between. The CDR3 covers 16 residues.

The chain uses TRBV3-1 and TRBJ1-2; D ambiguous. The V gene lost 0 bases and the J gene lost 5 bases, with 4 bases spanning the gap. Germline values: CDR1 LGHDT, CDR2 YNNKEL (reference sequence). This CDR3 comprises 12 residues. The CDR3, as DNA: TGTGCCAGCAGCCAAGATTTGTATGGCTACACCTTC. Its translation: CASSQDLYGYTF.

V and J are TRBV14 and TRBJ2-1, with D unclear. CDR1 is SGHDN, CDR2 FVKESK, per germline. The CDR3 contains 16 residues. V shed 0 bases and J shed 0 bases, with 9 bases lying between them. The CDR3: CASSQDRGFSYNEQFF. Here the CDR3 DNA reads TGTGCCAGCAGCCAAGACCGCGGATTCTCCTACAATGAGCAGTTCTTC. Filled out from reference TRBV14 and TRBJ2-1, the complete variable domain reads EAGVTQFPSHSVIEKGQTVTLRCDPISGHDNLYWYRRVMGKEIKFLLHFVKESKQDESGMPNNRFLAERTGGTYSTLKVQPAELEDSGVYFCASSQDRGFSYNEQFFGPGTRLTVL.

This clonotype has a handful of counts. The rearrangement links TRBV5-4 to TRBJ2-1; D is unresolved. The germline V gene encodes CDR1 SGHNT and CDR2 YYREEE (reference sequence). There are 12 residues in the CDR3. Trimming cost V 1 base and J 6 bases, with 5 bases left between them. As DNA, the CDR3 is TGTGCCAGCAGCTTGCCTCTCAATGAGCAGTTCTTC. This translates into CASSLPLNEQFF.

This rearrangement joins TRBV20-1 to TRBJ1-2; D possibly corresponds to TRBD1 (5 bases). The germline V and J ends were trimmed by 6 bases and 4 bases, with 21 bases remaining between them. This CDR3 comprises 15 residues. Germline assignment: CDR1 DFQATT and CDR2 SNEGSKA (reference sequence). The CDR3 region has the DNA TGCAGTGCACCCTCCCGGGGGAATGGGAGCTATGGCTACACCTTC. It yields the protein CSAPSRGNGSYGYTF.

The sample holds a few counts of this clonotype. V gene TRBV6-2 or TRBV6-3 combines with J gene TRBJ2-2, with 9 bases identical to TRBD1. Trimming removed 2 bases from V and 2 bases from J; junction bases left unmatched: 3. This CDR3 contains 16 residues. Looked up from germline, CDR1 is MNHEY and CDR2 is SVGEGT. CDR3 loop: CASSYGTGINTGELFF. CDR3 nucleotide sequence: TGTGCCAGCAGTTACGGGACAGGGATCAACACCGGGGAGCTGTTTTTT.

This clonotype was picked up many times. This chain uses TRBV7-2 with TRBJ2-2; D perhaps matches TRBD2 (6 bases). Germline-derived CDR1 and CDR2 are SGHTA and FQGNSA. The germline V and J ends were trimmed by 3 bases and 2 bases, with 13 bases remaining between them. This CDR3 comprises 16 residues. CDR3 sequence (DNA): TGTGCCAGCAGCTTTGGGACGGGAGTTAACACCGGGGAGCTGTTTTTT. Amino acid sequence: CASSFGTGVNTGELFF.

Ten or more counts support this clonotype. The rearrangement joins TRBV5-1 to TRBJ2-2; D gene unclear. This CDR3 has 15 residues. V lost 0 bases, J lost 0 bases, and 6 bases lay in between. Per germline, CDR1 SGHRS and CDR2 YFSETQ. The CDR3 sequence: CASSLVESNTGELFF. As DNA, the CDR3 is TGCGCCAGCAGCTTGGTAGAATCGAACACCGGGGAGCTGTTTTTT.

The V call is TRBV20-1, the J call TRBJ2-2, with unresolved D. Germline assignment: CDR1 DFQATT and CDR2 SNEGSKA (reference sequence). CDR3 length equals 11 residues. V was clipped by 3 bases and J by 5 bases, with 4 bases between them. The CDR3 loop is CSARETGELFF. The CDR3 DNA follows: TGCAGTGCTAGGGAGACCGGGGAGCTGTTTTTT.

This clonotype was seen a few times. V gene TRBV20-1 combines with J gene TRBJ2-2; D remains unclear. CDR1 DFQATT and CDR2 SNEGSKA come from the germline V gene (reference sequence). The CDR3 sequence is 13 residues long. Deletions cut 5 bases from V and 0 bases from J, with 7 bases between. Written as DNA, the CDR3 is TGCAGTGCTCCCCCCCCGAACACCGGGGAGCTGTTTTTT. Translating gives CSAPPPNTGELFF.

The chain has TRBV4-2 and TRBJ2-2; TRBD1 aligns across 12 bases. CDR3 size: 18 residues. The trim removed 4 bases at V and 1 base at J, leaving 7 bases unmatched. CDR1 LGHNA and CDR2 YNFKEQ come from the germline V gene. CDR3 sequence reads: CASSRGTGGGRNTGELFF. CDR3 bases: TGTGCCAGCAGCCGCGGGACAGGGGGCGGTAGGAACACCGGGGAGCTGTTTTTT.

This clonotype has just a few counts. The V call is TRBV6-1, the J call TRBJ2-7; 7 positions agree with TRBD1. V lost 5 bases to trimming and J lost 3 bases; unmatched junction nucleotides: 10. Looked up from germline, CDR1 is MNHNS and CDR2 is SASEGT. The CDR3 runs 15 residues. For the CDR3, the DNA is TGTGCCAGCAGTCCCTATCGAGGGGGCGGCTACGAGCAGTACTTC. It encodes CASSPYRGGGYEQYF.

This clonotype was seen a handful of times. The rearrangement links TRBV20-1 to TRBJ2-3; 9 nucleotides line up with TRBD1. Germline V CDR1 and CDR2: DFQATT, SNEGSKA (reference sequence). J gave up 1 base and V 6 bases, and 5 bases lay outside the gene matches. The CDR3 is made up of 14 amino acids. In DNA, the CDR3 is TGCAGTGCCCCCCGGACAGGGGGCACAGATACGCAGTATTTT. This sequence encodes CSAPRTGGTDTQYF.

V and J are TRBV11-1 and TRBJ2-2, with 7 positions matching TRBD1. J lost 4 bases, V lost 4 bases, and 6 bases had no gene match. Germline lookup yields CDR1 SGHAT and CDR2 FQDESV (reference sequence). The CDR3 is 15 residues long. Here the CDR3 reads CASSSLRTGTGELFF. The CDR3 nucleotides read TGTGCCAGCAGCTCCCTTCGGACAGGCACCGGGGAGCTGTTTTTT.

The J gene is TRBJ1-2, the V gene TRBV28; D is unclear. This CDR3 has 13 residues. V lost 1 base and J 4 bases, leaving 7 bases between the germline ends. From germline, CDR1 is MDHEN and CDR2 SYDVKM. The CDR3 DNA reads as TGTGCCAGCAGTTTATCCGGGCTCTATGGCTACACCTTC. It translates to CASSLSGLYGYTF.

This clonotype came up a few times. The chain couples TRBV25-1 to TRBJ2-7, with D possibly matching TRBD1 (5 bases). Trimming left V 3 bases short and J 6 bases short, with 12 bases between. The CDR3 spans 13 residues. CDR1 MGHDK and CDR2 SYGVNS come from the germline V gene. The CDR3 protein is CASSDFRTSEQYF. The DNA for the CDR3 is TGTGCCAGCAGTGATTTCAGGACAAGCGAGCAGTACTTC.

J is TRBJ2-5 and V is TRBV6-2 or TRBV6-3, with 7 bases fitting TRBD1. The junction had 6 bases not matched to a gene; V was cut back by 2 bases and J by 3 bases. Germline V CDR1 and CDR2: MNHEY, SVGEGT. The CDR3 covers 15 residues. The CDR3 sequence is CASSYPRGQKETQYF. In DNA, the CDR3 is TGTGCCAGCAGTTACCCCCGGGGACAGAAAGAGACCCAGTACTTC.

The chain links TRBV9 to TRBJ2-3; the match to TRBD2 covers 10 bases. From germline, CDR1 is SGDLS and CDR2 YYNGEE. This CDR3 has 15 residues. J was trimmed by 0 bases and V by 5 bases; bases with no gene match: 3. The DNA of the CDR3 is TGTGCCAGCAGACCTAGCGGGGGAAGCACAGATACGCAGTATTTT. This encodes CASRPSGGSTDTQYF.

This chain links TRBV5-1 with TRBJ2-1; D might be TRBD1 (5 bases). The CDR3 covers 16 residues. V was cut by 2 bases and J by 4 bases, with 16 bases left in between. Germline V CDR1 and CDR2: SGHRS, YFSETQ. In DNA form, the CDR3 reads TGCGCCAGCAGCTTACAACAGGCGTTCGGGTACAATGAGCAGTTCTTC. Translated, it gives CASSLQQAFGYNEQFF.

The chain combines TRBV7-2 with TRBJ2-2; 9 bases fit TRBD2. CDR1 SGHTA and CDR2 FQGNSA come from the germline V gene. With V trimmed by 0 bases and J by 8 bases, 10 bases remained unmatched. CDR3 size: 17 residues. The CDR3 coding sequence is TGTGCCAGCAGCTTAGCGGAATTAGCGGGAGATACGGGGGAGCTGTTTTTT. Encoded protein: CASSLAELAGDTGELFF.

The chain is built from TRBV10-3 and TRBJ2-7, with D maybe TRBD2 (6 bases). The V end lost 7 bases, the J end lost 3 bases, and 16 bases lay between the germline ends. This CDR3 contains 14 residues. The germline V gene has CDR1 ENHRY and CDR2 SYGVKD. CDR3 bases: TGTGCCATCAACGAGGGACTCAGCTACTACGAGCAGTACTTC. Translating gives CAINEGLSYYEQYF.

This clonotype has only a few counts. This chain links TRBV6-1 with TRBJ2-2; no clear D gene. The CDR3 is 13 residues long. Germline CDR1 reads MNHNS; CDR2 reads SASEGT. V was clipped by 5 bases and J by 9 bases, with 13 bases between them. The CDR3 bases are TGTGCCAGCAGTCCCCCCGAGACGAGGGAGCTGTTTTTT. This codes for CASSPPETRELFF.

This clonotype was seen ten or more times. The chain carries TRBV12-3 or TRBV12-4 and TRBJ2-3; TRBD2 agrees at 10 bases. J gave up 3 bases and V 1 base, and 7 bases lay outside the gene matches. The CDR3 totals 17 residues. Here the CDR3 reads CASSLGSSGSVTDTQYF. DNA for the CDR3: TGTGCCAGCAGTTTAGGGTCTAGCGGGAGTGTAACAGATACGCAGTATTTT.

This clonotype was counted only a few times. This chain links TRBV15 with TRBJ2-7, with D maybe TRBD1 (6 bases). Between the trimmed V and J ends, which lost 2 bases and 4 bases, there was a span of 12 bases. The CDR3 extends over 14 amino acids. CDR1 is LNHNV, CDR2 YYDKDF, per germline (reference sequence). The CDR3 coding sequence is TGTGCCACCAGCAGACAGGGGAAAGGGTACGAGCAGTACTTC. The encoded protein is CATSRQGKGYEQYF.

The chain couples TRBV6-2 or TRBV6-3 to TRBJ2-2; D gene uncertain. CDR3 length: 15 residues. The germline V and J ends were trimmed by 4 bases and 5 bases, with 14 bases remaining between them. The germline V gene has CDR1 MNHEY and CDR2 SVGEGT. In nucleotides, the CDR3 is TGTGCCAGCAGTTCCCCCCTGACATTTACCGGGGAGCTGTTTTTT. As protein: CASSSPLTFTGELFF.

This clonotype was seen a few times. The gene calls are TRBV12-3 or TRBV12-4 and TRBJ2-2, with D possibly TRBD1 on 6 matching bases. The CDR3 is 16 residues long. Deletions cut 6 bases from V and 2 bases from J, with 16 bases between. CDR3 protein: CASSRAGTTNTGELFF. CDR3 DNA sequence: TGTGCCAGCAGCCGTGCCGGGACAACAAACACCGGGGAGCTGTTTTTT.